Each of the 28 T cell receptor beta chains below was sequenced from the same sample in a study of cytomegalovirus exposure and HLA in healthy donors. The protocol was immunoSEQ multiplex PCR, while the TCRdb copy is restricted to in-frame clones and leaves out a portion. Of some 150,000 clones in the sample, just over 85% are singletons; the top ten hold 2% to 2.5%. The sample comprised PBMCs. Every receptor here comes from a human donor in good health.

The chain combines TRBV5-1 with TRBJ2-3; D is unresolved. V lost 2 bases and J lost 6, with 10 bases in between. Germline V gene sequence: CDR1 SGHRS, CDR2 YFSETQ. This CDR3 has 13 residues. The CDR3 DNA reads TGCGCCAGCAGCTTAATCCCCGGGGATACGCAGTATTTT. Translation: CASSLIPGDTQYF.

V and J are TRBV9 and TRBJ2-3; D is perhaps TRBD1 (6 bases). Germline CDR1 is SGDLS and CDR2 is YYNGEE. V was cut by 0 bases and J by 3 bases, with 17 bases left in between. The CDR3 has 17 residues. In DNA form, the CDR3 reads TGTGCCAGCAGCGTAGTCCCAGGGATGGGGGCTACAGATACGCAGTATTTT. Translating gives CASSVVPGMGATDTQYF.

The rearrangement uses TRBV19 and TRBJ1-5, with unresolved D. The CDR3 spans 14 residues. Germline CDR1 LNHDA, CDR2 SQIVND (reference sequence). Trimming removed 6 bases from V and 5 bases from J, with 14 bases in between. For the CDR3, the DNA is TGTGCCAGTAGGTATTGGCGAGGCGATCAGCCCCAGCATTTT. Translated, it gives CASRYWRGDQPQHF.

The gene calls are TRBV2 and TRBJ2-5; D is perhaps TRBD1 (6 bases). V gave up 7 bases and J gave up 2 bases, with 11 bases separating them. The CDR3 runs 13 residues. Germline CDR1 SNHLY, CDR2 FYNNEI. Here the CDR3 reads CASNRDIQETQYF. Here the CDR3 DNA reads TGTGCCAGCAACCGGGACATTCAAGAGACCCAGTACTTC.

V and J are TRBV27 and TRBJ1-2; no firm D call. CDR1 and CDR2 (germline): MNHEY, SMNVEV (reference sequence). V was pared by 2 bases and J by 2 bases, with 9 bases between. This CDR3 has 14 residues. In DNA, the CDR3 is TGTGCCAGCAGTTTAGTCCGCGGGAACTATGGCTACACCTTC. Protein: CASSLVRGNYGYTF.

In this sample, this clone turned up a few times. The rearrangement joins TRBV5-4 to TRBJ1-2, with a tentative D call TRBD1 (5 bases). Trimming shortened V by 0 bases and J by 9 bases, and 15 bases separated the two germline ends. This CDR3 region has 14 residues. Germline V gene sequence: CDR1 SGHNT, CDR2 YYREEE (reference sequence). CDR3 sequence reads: CASSLGQLRLSYTF. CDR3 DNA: TGTGCCAGCAGCTTGGGACAGCTTAGATTGAGCTACACCTTC.

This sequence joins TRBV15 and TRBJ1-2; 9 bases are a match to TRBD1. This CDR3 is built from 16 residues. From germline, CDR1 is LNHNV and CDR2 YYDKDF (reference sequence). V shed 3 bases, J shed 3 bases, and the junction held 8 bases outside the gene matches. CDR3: CATSRAGTGLHYGYTF. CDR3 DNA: TGTGCCACCAGCAGGGCCGGGACAGGGCTTCACTATGGCTACACCTTC.

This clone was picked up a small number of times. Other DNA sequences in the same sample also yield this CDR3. The CDR3 region is CATSRAGKGGYTF. CDR3 sequence (DNA): TGTGCCACCAGCAGAGCGGGGAAGGGTGGCTACACCTTC. The V and J genes are TRBV15 and TRBJ1-2, with D unclear. This CDR3 region has 13 residues. With 1 base removed from V and 7 bases from J, the gap between germline ends came to 10 bases. Germline V gene sequence: CDR1 LNHNV, CDR2 YYDKDF (reference sequence).

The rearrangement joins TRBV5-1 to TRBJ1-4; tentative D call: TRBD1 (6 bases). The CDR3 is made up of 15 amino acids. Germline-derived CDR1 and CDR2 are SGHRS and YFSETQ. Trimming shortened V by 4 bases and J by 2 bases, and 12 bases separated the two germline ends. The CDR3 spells CASSATGFTNEKLFF. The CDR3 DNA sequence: TGCGCCAGCAGCGCCACAGGGTTTACTAATGAAAAACTGTTTTTT.

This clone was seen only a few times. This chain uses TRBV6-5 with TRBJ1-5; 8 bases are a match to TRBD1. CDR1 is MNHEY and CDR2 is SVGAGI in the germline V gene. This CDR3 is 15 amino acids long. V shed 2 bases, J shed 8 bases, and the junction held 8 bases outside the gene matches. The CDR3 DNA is TGTGCCAGCAGTTACGGGGGACAGGACATTAAGCCCCAGCATTTT. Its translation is CASSYGGQDIKPQHF.

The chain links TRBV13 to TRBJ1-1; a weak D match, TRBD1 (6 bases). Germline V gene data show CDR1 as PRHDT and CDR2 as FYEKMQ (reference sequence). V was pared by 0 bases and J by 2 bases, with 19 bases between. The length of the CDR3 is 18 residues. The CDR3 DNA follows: TGTGCCAGCAGCTTAGGTACGAGTGGGACACGGTTTAACACTGAAGCTTTCTTT. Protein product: CASSLGTSGTRFNTEAFF.

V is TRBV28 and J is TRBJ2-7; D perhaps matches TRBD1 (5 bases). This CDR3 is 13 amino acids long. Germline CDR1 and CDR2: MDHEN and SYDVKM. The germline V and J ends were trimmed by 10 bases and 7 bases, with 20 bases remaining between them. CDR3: CATSLWVRGEQYF. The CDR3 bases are TGTGCCACCAGCCTTTGGGTTAGGGGAGAGCAGTACTTC.

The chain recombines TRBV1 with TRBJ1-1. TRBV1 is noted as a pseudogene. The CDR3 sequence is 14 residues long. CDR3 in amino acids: CTSSQESVNTEAFF. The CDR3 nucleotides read TGCACCAGCAGCCAAGAGTCGGTGAACACTGAAGCTTTCTTT.

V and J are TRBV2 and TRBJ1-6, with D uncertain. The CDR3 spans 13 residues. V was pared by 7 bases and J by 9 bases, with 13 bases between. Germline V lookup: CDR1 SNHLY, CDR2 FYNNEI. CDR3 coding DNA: TGTGCCAGCACCTCCCAGGAAAGTTCACCCCTCCACTTT. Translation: CASTSQESSPLHF.

DNA for the CDR3: TGCGCCAGTCAACCGGGACAGATTTCTGACGAGCAGTACTTC. Translating it yields CASQPGQISDEQYF. V is TRBV5-1 and J is TRBJ2-7, with TRBD1 identical over 7 bases. Losses at the gene ends were 8 bases for V and 5 bases for J; bases not matched to a gene: 13. The length of the CDR3 is 14 residues. Germline-derived CDR1 and CDR2 are SGHRS and YFSETQ.

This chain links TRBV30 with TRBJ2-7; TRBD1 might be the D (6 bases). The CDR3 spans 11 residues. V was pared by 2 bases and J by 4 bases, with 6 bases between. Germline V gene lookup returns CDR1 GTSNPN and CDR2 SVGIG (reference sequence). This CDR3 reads CAWSTGYEQYF. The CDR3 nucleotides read TGTGCCTGGAGTACAGGGTACGAGCAGTACTTC. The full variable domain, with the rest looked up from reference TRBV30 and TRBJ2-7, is SQTIHQWPATLVQPVGSPLSLECTVEGTSNPNLYWYRQAAGRGLQLLFYSVGIGQISSEVPQNLSASRPQDRQFILSSKKLLLSDSGFYLCAWSTGYEQYFGPGTRLTVT.

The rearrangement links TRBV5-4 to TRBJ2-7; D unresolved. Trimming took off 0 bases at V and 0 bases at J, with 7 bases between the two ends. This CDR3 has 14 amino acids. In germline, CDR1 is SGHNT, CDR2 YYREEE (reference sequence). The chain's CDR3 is CASSLGGSSYEQYF. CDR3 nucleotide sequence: TGTGCCAGCAGCTTGGGCGGAAGCTCCTACGAGCAGTACTTC.

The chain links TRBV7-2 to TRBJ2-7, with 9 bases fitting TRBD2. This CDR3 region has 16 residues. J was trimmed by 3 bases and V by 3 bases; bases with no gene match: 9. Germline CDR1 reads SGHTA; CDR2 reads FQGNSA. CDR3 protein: CASSFLAGGDYYEQYF. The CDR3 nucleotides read TGTGCCAGCAGCTTTCTTGCGGGAGGGGATTACTACGAGCAGTACTTC.

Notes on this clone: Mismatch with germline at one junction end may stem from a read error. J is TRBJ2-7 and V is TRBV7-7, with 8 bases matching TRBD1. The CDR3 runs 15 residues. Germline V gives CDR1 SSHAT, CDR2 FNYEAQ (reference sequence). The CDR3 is CASSLGTGGSYEQYF. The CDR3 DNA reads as TGTGCTAGCAGCCTCGGGACAGGCGGATCCTACGAGCAGTACTTC.

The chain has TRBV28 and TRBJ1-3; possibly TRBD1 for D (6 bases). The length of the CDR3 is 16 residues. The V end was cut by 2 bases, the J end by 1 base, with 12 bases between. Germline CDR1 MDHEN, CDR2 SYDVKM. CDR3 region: CASSLQGSRSGNTIYF. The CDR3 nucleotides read TGTGCCAGCAGTTTACAGGGGAGTAGGTCTGGAAACACCATATATTTT. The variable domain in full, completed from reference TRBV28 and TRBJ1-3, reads DVKVTQSSRYLVKRTGEKVFLECVQDMDHENMFWYRQDPGLGLRLIYFSYDVKMKEKGDIPEGYSVSREKKERFSLILESASTNQTSMYLCASSLQGSRSGNTIYFGEGSWLTVV.

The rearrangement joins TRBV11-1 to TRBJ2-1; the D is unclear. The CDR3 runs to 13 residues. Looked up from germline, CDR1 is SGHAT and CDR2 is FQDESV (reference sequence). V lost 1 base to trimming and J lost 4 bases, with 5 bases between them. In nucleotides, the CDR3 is TGTGCCAGCAGCTTAGGGCTTTACAATGAGCAGTTCTTC. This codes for CASSLGLYNEQFF.

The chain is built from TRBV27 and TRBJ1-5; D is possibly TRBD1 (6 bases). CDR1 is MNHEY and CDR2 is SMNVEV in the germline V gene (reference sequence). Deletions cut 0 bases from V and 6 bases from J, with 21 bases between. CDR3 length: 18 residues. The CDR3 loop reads CASSLSGLSGVMSQPQHF. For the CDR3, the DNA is TGTGCCAGCAGTTTATCGGGCCTTTCAGGGGTGATGAGTCAGCCCCAGCATTTT.

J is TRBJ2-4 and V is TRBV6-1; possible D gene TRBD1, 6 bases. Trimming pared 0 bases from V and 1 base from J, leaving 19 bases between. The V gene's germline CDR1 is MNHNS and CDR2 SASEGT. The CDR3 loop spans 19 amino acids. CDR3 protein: CASSEANHFRGVAKNIQYF. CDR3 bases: TGTGCCAGCAGTGAAGCGAACCATTTCAGGGGTGTTGCCAAAAACATTCAGTACTTC.

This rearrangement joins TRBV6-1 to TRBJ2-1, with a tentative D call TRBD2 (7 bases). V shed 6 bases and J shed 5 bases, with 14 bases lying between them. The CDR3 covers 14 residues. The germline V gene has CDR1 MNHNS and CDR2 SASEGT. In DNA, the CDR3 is TGTGCCAGCAGGAGGGGGGGCCTAGACAATGAGCAGTTCTTC. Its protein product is CASRRGGLDNEQFF.

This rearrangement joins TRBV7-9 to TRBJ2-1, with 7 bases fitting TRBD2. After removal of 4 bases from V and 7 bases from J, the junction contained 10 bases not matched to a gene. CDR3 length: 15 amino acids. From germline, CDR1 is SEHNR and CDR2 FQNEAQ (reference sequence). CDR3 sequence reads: CASSSPGRVANEQFF. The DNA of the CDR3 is TGTGCCAGCAGCTCCCCGGGGAGGGTAGCTAATGAGCAGTTCTTC.

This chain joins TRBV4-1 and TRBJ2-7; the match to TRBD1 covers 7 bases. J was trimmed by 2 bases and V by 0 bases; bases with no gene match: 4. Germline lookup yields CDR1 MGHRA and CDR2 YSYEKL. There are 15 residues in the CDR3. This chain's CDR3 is CASSQENRGPYEQYF. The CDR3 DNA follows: TGCGCCAGCAGCCAAGAGAACAGGGGCCCCTACGAGCAGTACTTC.

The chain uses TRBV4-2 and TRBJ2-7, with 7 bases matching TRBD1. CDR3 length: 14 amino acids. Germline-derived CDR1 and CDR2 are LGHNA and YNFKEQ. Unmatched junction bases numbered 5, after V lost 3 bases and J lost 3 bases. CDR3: CASSQRHRGYEQYF. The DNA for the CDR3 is TGTGCCAGCAGCCAGCGACACAGGGGCTACGAGCAGTACTTC.

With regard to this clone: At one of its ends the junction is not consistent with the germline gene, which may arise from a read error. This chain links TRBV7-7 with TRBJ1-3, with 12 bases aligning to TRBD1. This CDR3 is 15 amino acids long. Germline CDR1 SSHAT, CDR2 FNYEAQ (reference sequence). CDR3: CASSPGTGGSNTIYF. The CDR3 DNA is TGTGCTAGCAGCCCCGGGACAGGGGGCAGTAACACCATATATTTT. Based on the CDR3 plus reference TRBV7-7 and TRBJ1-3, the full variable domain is GAGVSQSPRYKVTKRGQDVTLRCDPISSHATLYWYQQALGQGPEFLTYFNYEAQPDKSGLPSDRFSAERPEGSISTLTIQRTEQRDSAMYRCASSPGTGGSNTIYFGEGSWLTVV.